This note documents a single TCR beta chain sequence. Enrollees, 18 to 89 years old, lived in around 23 US areas. The record originates from a study of blood T cell repertoires in COVID-19. As for the study in general: Samples came from the United States, Italy and Spain, spanning acute and convalescent COVID-19. Nucleic acid was either cDNA or gDNA, and it came from T cells, B-cell-depleted T cells, or PBMCs.

As handled by the study authors: Estimated nucleated cell counts came from reference gene primer amplification. TCRdb keeps only in-frame clones here, not all; method: immunoSEQ multiplex PCR. V, J and clone size were drawn from that table, and D and trimming were deduced from the DNA. The repertoire consists of 170,000 or so clones, with around 85% occurring once and the leading ten covering around 6.2%. There are 15 residues in the CDR3. The germline CDR1 and CDR2 sequences are LGHNT and FRNRAP. The J segment lost 1 base and the V segment lost 5 bases, leaving 6 bases of the junction unmatched. This chain links TRBV12-5 with TRBJ2-7; 9 nucleotides align to TRBD1. Input material: PBMCs or T cells enriched from blood (not recorded which). This TCR derives from a man aged 40-50 years who had recovered from COVID-19. This CDR3 reads CASGPGTGWSYEQYF. The CDR3 nucleotides are TGTGCTAGTGGTCCAGGGACAGGGTGGTCCTACGAGCAGTACTTC.